The next 12 T cell receptor beta chains were all read from a single sample in a study of shared clonotypes between healthy human individuals. The data were produced by immunoSEQ multiplex PCR, yet TCRdb's version contains in-frame clones alone and is incomplete. The sample contains 2 million to 2.5 million clones, less than 95% of which appear only once. Sequencing used naive CD4+ T cells from PBMCs. Subset indicated: CD45RA+ positively selected. These receptors were taken from a man aged 18 to 30 in good health. Some clones in this sample may be carry-over from other donors' samples.

The chain combines TRBV28 with TRBJ2-1; 11 bases are shared with TRBD1. Trimming took 7 bases from V and 10 from J; bases not matched to a gene: 12. Per the germline V gene, CDR1 is MDHEN and CDR2 is SYDVKM. This CDR3 region has 15 residues. This chain's CDR3 is CASTTGGQGAKEQFF. For the CDR3, the DNA is TGTGCCAGCACCACCGGCGGACAGGGGGCCAAGGAGCAGTTCTTC.

The chain recombines TRBV6-1 with TRBJ1-2; D unresolved. Deletions cut 7 bases from V and 6 bases from J, with 21 bases between. This CDR3 is 15 amino acids long. The V gene's germline CDR1 is MNHNS and CDR2 SASEGT. CDR3 in amino acids: CASTQNPGTNDGYTF. CDR3 DNA sequence: TGTGCCAGCACCCAGAATCCAGGCACGAATGATGGCTACACCTTC.

Only one count was recorded for this clone. V gene TRBV20-1 combines with J gene TRBJ1-1; maybe TRBD1 (5 bases). The CDR3 totals 11 residues. Germline V CDR1 and CDR2: DFQATT, SNEGSKA (reference sequence). V lost 5 bases, J lost 11 bases, and 15 bases lay in between. The CDR3 DNA sequence: TGCAGTGCTCTACTCAGGGCGGAGGCTTTCTTT. This sequence encodes CSALLRAEAFF.

V usage is TRBV5-1 and J usage is TRBJ2-1, with 9 bases lining up with TRBD2. This CDR3 comprises 16 residues. Trimming at V came to 2 bases and at J to 6 bases, leaving 9 bases not matched to a gene. Germline CDR1 SGHRS, CDR2 YFSETQ. The DNA for the CDR3 is TGCGCCAGCAGCTTTATGGGCCTAGCGGGAACCAATGAGCAGTTCTTC. Translated: CASSFMGLAGTNEQFF.

V and J are TRBV5-4 and TRBJ1-2; the D gene is possibly TRBD1 (5 bases). The CDR3 covers 13 residues. The V gene lost 9 bases and the J gene lost 13 bases, with 25 bases spanning the gap. Germline loops: CDR1 SGHNT, CDR2 YYREEE (reference sequence). As DNA, the CDR3 is TGTGCCACGCAAGATGGGGCAGTTCCCGGGGGCACCTTC. This codes for CATQDGAVPGGTF.

The chain joins TRBV27 to TRBJ2-1; perhaps TRBD2 as D (5 bases). Trimming removed 7 bases from V and 4 bases from J, with 11 bases in between. The V gene's germline CDR1 is MNHEY and CDR2 SMNVEV (reference sequence). This CDR3 spans 13 amino acids. The CDR3 nucleotides read TGTGCCAGCACATCGGCGGGTTACAATGAGCAGTTCTTC. Its protein product is CASTSAGYNEQFF.

This sequence joins TRBV4-1 and TRBJ1-1; D might be TRBD1 (6 bases). Germline V gene data show CDR1 as MGHRA and CDR2 as YSYEKL. V lost 0 bases and J lost 7, with 18 bases in between. This CDR3 comprises 16 residues. CDR3 region: CASSQDNRGAWSEAFF. In DNA form, the CDR3 reads TGCGCCAGCAGCCAAGATAATAGGGGGGCTTGGAGTGAAGCTTTCTTT.

The chain employs TRBV6-1 and TRBJ1-3; D is unclear. The CDR3 loop spans 13 amino acids. In germline, CDR1 is MNHNS, CDR2 SASEGT. The germline V and J ends were trimmed by 7 bases and 3 bases, with 10 bases remaining between them. Here the CDR3 reads CASMYSGGNTIYF. As DNA, the CDR3 is TGTGCCAGCATGTACAGCGGTGGAAACACCATATATTTT.

The chain couples TRBV11-2 to TRBJ2-7, with 7 nucleotides matching TRBD1. The CDR3 runs to 16 residues. Germline loops: CDR1 SGHAT, CDR2 FQNNGV. Losses at the gene ends were 6 bases for V and 3 bases for J; bases not matched to a gene: 14. CDR3 coding DNA: TGTGCCAGCAGTTCCGACCGTTGGTCAGGGGGCTACGAGCAGTACTTC. It yields the protein CASSSDRWSGGYEQYF.

The chain employs TRBV28 and TRBJ1-1, with D uncertain. Trimming took 6 bases from V and 6 from J, leaving 11 bases between them. Looked up from germline, CDR1 is MDHEN and CDR2 is SYDVKM. The CDR3 sequence is 12 residues long. CDR3 amino acids: CASSTNIAEAFF. The CDR3 region has the DNA TGTGCCAGCAGCACAAACATCGCTGAAGCTTTCTTT.

The chain recombines TRBV12-5 with TRBJ2-5, with D unresolved. CDR3 length: 13 amino acids. CDR1 LGHNT and CDR2 FRNRAP come from the germline V gene. The V end lost 3 bases, the J end lost 4 bases, and 9 bases lay between the germline ends. DNA for the CDR3: TGTGCTAGTGGTTTTTCCCCTATAGAGACCCAGTACTTC. It translates to CASGFSPIETQYF.

The genes are TRBV9 and TRBJ2-7; possibly TRBD1 for D (7 bases). Germline loops: CDR1 SGDLS, CDR2 YYNGEE. The length of the CDR3 is 15 residues. Trimming stripped 0 bases from V and 3 bases from J, with 13 bases between. In DNA form, the CDR3 reads TGTGCCAGCAGCGTAGCTTGGGGGGACAGCTACGAGCAGTACTTC. Amino acids: CASSVAWGDSYEQYF.